Presented here are 11 T cell receptor beta chains from one specimen sequenced in a study of T-cell reconstitution after alpha-beta-depleted transplantation in children. Unique molecular identifiers were incorporated during preparation of the TCRbeta library. TCRdb reprocessed the PCR reads with MiXCR, giving one entry per CDR3 protein. The data show about 980,000 distinct CDR3 sequences, with around 30% seen just once and under 30% held by the top ten. Material: PBMCs, mostly from graft donor cells, obtained 360 days after TCRalphabeta/CD19-depleted stem cell transplant. The receptors shown here come from a boy under two years old who had a stem cell transplant for SCID, so the T cells may come from the graft donor.

Only a few counts were recorded for this clonotype. This rearrangement joins TRBV5-5 to TRBJ2-3; D is uncertain. With 1 base removed from V and 2 bases from J, the gap between germline ends came to 11 bases. The CDR3 is 15 residues long. In germline, CDR1 is SGHKS, CDR2 YYEKEE (reference sequence). The CDR3, as DNA: TGTGCCAGCAGCTTGACAGTCTCGAACACAGATACGCAGTATTTT. Translated: CASSLTVSNTDTQYF.

The V gene is TRBV6-1, the J gene TRBJ2-7; tentatively, D is TRBD1 or TRBD2 (5 bases each). Germline values: CDR1 MNHNS, CDR2 SASEGT. V gave up 6 bases and J gave up 6 bases, with 18 bases separating them. The CDR3 sequence is 14 residues long. For the CDR3, the DNA is TGTGCCAGCAGCCGGGACCAAGCTGGGAGCGAGCAGTACTTC. Amino acid sequence: CASSRDQAGSEQYF.

The V gene is TRBV28, the J gene TRBJ2-7; D remains unclear. V was clipped by 6 bases and J by 3 bases, with 12 bases between them. Germline-derived CDR1 and CDR2 are MDHEN and SYDVKM. The CDR3 totals 13 residues. CDR3 sequence reads: CASRKVLYYEQYF. As DNA, the CDR3 is TGTGCCAGCAGAAAAGTCCTTTACTACGAGCAGTACTTC.

In this sample, this clonotype turned up a few times. This chain joins TRBV7-9 and TRBJ2-7; no clear D. Germline V gene lookup returns CDR1 SEHNR and CDR2 FQNEAQ (reference sequence). V was cut by 5 bases and J by 3 bases, with 14 bases left in between. This CDR3 is 14 amino acids long. CDR3 sequence (DNA): TGTGCCAGCAGCGTCTCGGCCATATACTACGAGCAGTACTTC. Its translation: CASSVSAIYYEQYF.

The V call is TRBV5-1, the J call TRBJ1-4, with 7 bases identical to TRBD1. Germline trimming cut 4 bases from V and 4 bases from J; bases unmatched to any gene: 7. CDR3 size: 15 residues. From germline, CDR1 is SGHRS and CDR2 YFSETQ. CDR3 coding DNA: TGCGCCAGCAGCCGCGGGACAGCAAGTAATGAAAAACTGTTTTTT. Translated: CASSRGTASNEKLFF.

Turning to this clonotype: The missing conserved phenylalanine or tryptophan at the end of this CDR3 makes a read error likely. The chain combines TRBV11-3 with TRBJ2-1; weak D call: TRBD1 (6 bases). This CDR3 contains 15 residues. V was clipped by 2 bases and J by 0 bases, with 8 bases between them. Looked up from germline, CDR1 is SGHNT and CDR2 is YENEEA. The CDR3 loop is CASSLRGSSYNEQFY. The CDR3 DNA is TGTGCCAGCAGCTTAAGGGGGTCCTCCTACAATGAGCAGTTCTAC.

The chain employs TRBV29-1 and TRBJ2-5; no clear D gene. This CDR3 has 11 residues. Trimming left V 2 bases short and J 5 bases short, with 6 bases between. CDR1 is SQVTM and CDR2 is ANQGSEA in the germline V gene. DNA for the CDR3: TGCAGCGTTGAAAGAACGGAGACCCAGTACTTC. This sequence encodes CSVERTETQYF.

This clonotype has a handful of counts. The chain carries TRBV7-3 and TRBJ2-7; a weak D match, TRBD1 (6 bases). Trimming took off 1 base at V and 2 bases at J, with 21 bases between the two ends. The CDR3 spans 18 residues. Germline V CDR1 and CDR2: SGHTA, FQGTGA. CDR3 bases: TGTGCCAGCAGCTTAAGCATATCGGGCAGGGGTGATCCCTACGAGCAGTACTTC. Amino acid sequence: CASSLSISGRGDPYEQYF.

The J gene is TRBJ2-1, the V gene TRBV5-4, with a tentative D call TRBD2 (7 bases). CDR3 length: 15 amino acids. Per the germline V gene, CDR1 is SGHNT and CDR2 is YYREEE (reference sequence). The V end lost 2 bases, the J end lost 7 bases, and 16 bases lay between the germline ends. The CDR3 loop reads CASSLGGGRQNEQFF. CDR3 coding DNA: TGTGCCAGCAGCTTAGGGGGGGGGAGACAAAATGAGCAGTTCTTC.

This clonotype was counted a few times. The chain is built from TRBV20-1 and TRBJ1-5, with a possible D match to TRBD1 (6 bases). CDR1 and CDR2 from the germline V gene are DFQATT and SNEGSKA (reference sequence). CDR3 length: 15 amino acids. The ends were cut back, 1 base at V and 1 base at J, with 11 bases in the middle. The CDR3 reads CSARALTGSNQPQHF. The CDR3 nucleotides are TGCAGTGCTAGAGCCCTGACAGGAAGCAATCAGCCCCAGCATTTT.

The J gene is TRBJ2-7, the V gene TRBV18; D unclear. Germline V gene lookup returns CDR1 KGHSH and CDR2 LQKENI. V dropped 0 bases and J dropped 4 bases, with 7 bases sitting between them. This CDR3 comprises 13 residues. The CDR3 bases are TGTGCCAGCTCACCACCGAGTGATTACGAGCAGTACTTC. Encoded protein: CASSPPSDYEQYF.